This T cell receptor beta chain stems from a study of blood T cell repertoires in COVID-19. Study-wide context: Spain, Italy and the United States supplied samples that represented acute and convalescent COVID-19. Sample material is recorded as cDNA or gDNA derived from T cells, B-cell-depleted T cells, or PBMCs.

Original methodology: It was from reference gene primer amplification that nucleated cell counts were estimated. The method was immunoSEQ multiplex PCR; TCRdb's version includes in-frame clones alone and lacks a portion of them. V, J and clone size are taken as reported in that table, and D and trimming were inferred from the DNA itself. The table lists 250,000 to 350,000 clones, around 87% of them singletons. This receptor was identified in a man aged 18 to 29 with active or convalescent COVID-19. The material sequenced was peripheral blood.

DNA of the CDR3: TGTGCCAGCAGCTTTCGGGACAGGGCCTTATACGAGCAGTACTTC. Protein product: CASSFRDRALYEQYF. V gene TRBV11-2 combines with J gene TRBJ2-7; 9 bases are a match to TRBD1. The CDR3 is made up of 15 amino acids. V was pared by 3 bases and J by 4 bases, with 7 bases of the junction left unmatched. Germline CDR1 is SGHAT and CDR2 is FQNNGV.